The subject of this entry is one T cell receptor beta chain. With V trimmed by 6 bases and J by 2 bases, 18 bases remained unmatched. This CDR3 spans 19 amino acids. CDR1 and CDR2 (germline): SGHAT, FQNNGV. The data originate from a study of PD-1 blockade in classical Hodgkin lymphoma. Time point denoted: cycle 4 day 1 (C4D1), after more than five weeks of nivolumab. All the patients suffered relapse after autologous stem cell transplantation, and brentuximab vedotin exposure differed. Assay used: immunoSEQ multiplex PCR; TCRdb lists only in-frame clones, some missing. Of approximately 52,000 clones in the sample, approximately 86% were seen once.

The chain carries TRBV11-2 and TRBJ2-2; 7 bases fit TRBD1. This receptor was taken from a human donor with classical Hodgkin lymphoma. The sequenced sample was peripheral blood mononuclear cells (PBMCs), obtained before the fourth cycle of nivolumab. The CDR3 reads CASRRSRQGLRANTGELFF. Here the CDR3 DNA reads TGTGCCAGCAGACGTTCCCGACAGGGATTAAGGGCAAACACCGGGGAGCTGTTTTTT.